The source of this T cell receptor beta chain is a study of cytomegalovirus exposure and HLA in healthy donors. Overall study: Among the roughly 430 genotyped donors, 81% were placed in the Caucasian-associated ancestry cluster. Study observations and caveats: Later on, an analysis found that several of the most significant clusters appeared to be linked to common viral pathogens, which included parvovirus B19. CMV antigen specificity of a few CMV-associated chains was confirmed in vitro.

Details on this clone: Its antigen is still unknown.

The PCR ran on 60 Vbeta and 13 Jbeta primers. Assay: immunoSEQ multiplex PCR; the TCRdb copy retains only in-frame clones and omits some. Among over 110,000 clones listed, 73% were seen once. The V and J ends lost 6 bases and 8 bases, in that order; junction bases with no gene match: 12. The germline V gene has CDR1 MGHDK and CDR2 SYGVNS. The CDR3 loop spans 14 amino acids. Nominally healthy donors were sampled, though unrecorded immune exposures were likely. The sequenced sample was PBMCs. The chain has TRBV25-1 and TRBJ1-2; 7 positions match TRBD1. This TCR was recovered from a woman in her forties in good health and CMV-seronegative. The CDR3 region has the DNA TGTGCCAGCAGCAGCCTACAGGGGAAGAGAGGCTACACCTTC. Translating gives CASSSLQGKRGYTF.